The present T cell receptor beta chain was sequenced within a study of naive and memory T cell subsets. Of note for this clonotype: Antigen unknown.

Cells stained for CD3, CD4, CD8, CD45RA and CD27 were sorted into four subsets. This CDR3 region has 15 residues. CDR1 and CDR2 from the germline V gene are SEHNR and FQNEAQ (reference sequence). V shed 2 bases and J shed 2 bases, with 12 bases lying between them. Both TRBC1 and TRBC2 were covered by a beta constant-region primer of two equimolar oligonucleotides. The ligated cDNA underwent four PCR rounds using SP2 and nested alpha and beta constant-region primers. An oligonucleotide with the SP2 primer and a 12-nucleotide UMI was ligated to the cDNA 3' end. TCRdb recomputed calls from the UMI-ligation and nested PCR reads with MiXCR, one row per CDR3 protein. Found here are roughly 83,000 distinct CDR3 sequences, roughly 10% of them singletons; the top ten hold more than 0.11%. Whole-study findings and limits: A few larger clonotypes appeared in naive repertoires, especially CD8, possibly memory cells re-expressing CD45RA. Diversity fell and Gini index rose from naive through CM, EM, EMRA.

The sample comprised naive CD4+ T cells from blood. V usage is TRBV7-9 and J usage is TRBJ2-5; D is unresolved. The sequence came from a human donor in good health. The CDR3 DNA reads TGTGCCAGCAGCTTACACCCTTTAGGGCAAGAGACCCAGTACTTC. It encodes CASSLHPLGQETQYF.